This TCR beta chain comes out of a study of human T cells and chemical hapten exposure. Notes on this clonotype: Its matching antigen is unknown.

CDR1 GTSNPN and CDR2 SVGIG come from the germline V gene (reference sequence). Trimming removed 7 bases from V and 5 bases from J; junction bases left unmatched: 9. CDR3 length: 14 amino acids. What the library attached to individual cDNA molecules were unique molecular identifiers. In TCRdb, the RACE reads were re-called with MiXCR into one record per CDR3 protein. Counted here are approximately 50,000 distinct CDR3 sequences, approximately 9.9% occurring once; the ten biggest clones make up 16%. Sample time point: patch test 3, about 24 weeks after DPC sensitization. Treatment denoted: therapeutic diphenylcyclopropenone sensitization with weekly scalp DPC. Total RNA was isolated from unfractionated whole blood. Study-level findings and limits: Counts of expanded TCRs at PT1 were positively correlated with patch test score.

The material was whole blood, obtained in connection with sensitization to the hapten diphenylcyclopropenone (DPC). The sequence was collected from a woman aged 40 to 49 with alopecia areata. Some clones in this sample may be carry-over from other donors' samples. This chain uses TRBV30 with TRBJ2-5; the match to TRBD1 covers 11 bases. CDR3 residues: CASKGTGGGETQYF. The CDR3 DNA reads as TGTGCCTCTAAAGGGACAGGGGGAGGGGAGACCCAGTACTTC.